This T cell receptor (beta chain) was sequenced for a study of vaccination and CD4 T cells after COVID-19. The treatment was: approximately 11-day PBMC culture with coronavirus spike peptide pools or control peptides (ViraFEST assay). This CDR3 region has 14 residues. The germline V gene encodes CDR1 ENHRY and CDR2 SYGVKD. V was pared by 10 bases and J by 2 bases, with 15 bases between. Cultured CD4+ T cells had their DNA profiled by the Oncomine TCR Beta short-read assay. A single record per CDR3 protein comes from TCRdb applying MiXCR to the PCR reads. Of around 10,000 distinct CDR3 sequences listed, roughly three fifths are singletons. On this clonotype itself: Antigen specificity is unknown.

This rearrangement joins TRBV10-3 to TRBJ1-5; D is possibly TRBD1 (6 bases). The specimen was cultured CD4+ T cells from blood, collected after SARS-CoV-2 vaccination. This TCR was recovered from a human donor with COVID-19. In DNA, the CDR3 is TGTGCCACCACACAGGGAGTGGGCAATCAGCCCCAGCATTTT. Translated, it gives CATTQGVGNQPQHF.